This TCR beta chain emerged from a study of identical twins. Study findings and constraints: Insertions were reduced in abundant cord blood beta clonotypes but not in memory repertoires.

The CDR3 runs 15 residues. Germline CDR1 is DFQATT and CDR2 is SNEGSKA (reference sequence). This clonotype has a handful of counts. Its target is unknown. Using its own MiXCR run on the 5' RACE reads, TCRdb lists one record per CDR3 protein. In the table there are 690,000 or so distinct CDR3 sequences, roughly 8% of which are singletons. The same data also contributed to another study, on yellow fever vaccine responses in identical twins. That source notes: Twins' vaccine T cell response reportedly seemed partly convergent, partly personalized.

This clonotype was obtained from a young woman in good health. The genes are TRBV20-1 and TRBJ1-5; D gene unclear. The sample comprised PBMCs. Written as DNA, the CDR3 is TGCAGGGCCGCGACAACCACTTATAGCAATCAGCCCCAGCATTTT. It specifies CRAATTTYSNQPQHF.